These 21 T cell receptor beta chains originate from one sample sequenced in a study of cytomegalovirus exposure and HLA in healthy donors. PCR involved 60 Vbeta and 13 Jbeta primers. TCRdb keeps only in-frame clones here, not all; method: immunoSEQ multiplex PCR. Counted here are 45,000 to 65,000 clones, roughly 70% occurring once; the ten biggest clones make up under 25%. Material for sequencing was PBMCs. Every receptor here comes from a woman aged 45-65 years in good health and CMV-seropositive.

The chain has TRBV19 and TRBJ2-2; 10 positions match TRBD1. The germline V gene has CDR1 LNHDA and CDR2 SQIVND (reference sequence). The CDR3 has 19 residues. V was clipped by 3 bases and J by 8 bases; unmatched bases: 18. CDR3 protein: CASSIPPRTRQGARGELFF. The CDR3 nucleotides read TGTGCCAGTAGTATCCCCCCCCGTACCAGACAGGGGGCGCGGGGGGAGCTGTTTTTT.

The rearrangement joins TRBV28 to TRBJ2-7; 11 nucleotides line up with TRBD2. The germline V gene encodes CDR1 MDHEN and CDR2 SYDVKM. CDR3 length: 14 amino acids. J gave up 3 bases and V 6 bases, and 4 bases lay outside the gene matches. In DNA, the CDR3 is TGTGCCAGCAGAAAGCTAGCGGGGGGCTACGAGCAGTACTTC. This encodes CASRKLAGGYEQYF.

The gene calls are TRBV5-6 and TRBJ2-5; TRBD2 aligns across 12 bases. This CDR3 comprises 16 residues. J lost 1 base, V lost 4 bases, and 5 bases had no gene match. In germline, CDR1 is SGHDT, CDR2 YYEEEE. In DNA form, the CDR3 reads TGTGCCAGCAGCCGGCTAGCGGGGGGGGTCCAAGAGACCCAGTACTTC. Translated: CASSRLAGGVQETQYF.

The J gene is TRBJ2-2, the V gene TRBV19; TRBD1 aligns across 9 bases. The germline CDR1 and CDR2 sequences are LNHDA and SQIVND (reference sequence). Germline trimming cut 6 bases from V and 1 base from J; bases unmatched to any gene: 6. The CDR3 spans 16 residues. The CDR3 sequence: CASRSRTGENTGELFF. CDR3 sequence (DNA): TGTGCCAGTAGATCCCGGACAGGGGAGAACACCGGGGAGCTGTTTTTT. The full variable domain, with the rest looked up from reference TRBV19 and TRBJ2-2, is DGGITQSPKYLFRKEGQNVTLSCEQNLNHDAMYWYRQDPGQGLRLIYYSQIVNDFQKGDIAEGYSVSREKKESFPLTVTSAQKNPTAFYLCASRSRTGENTGELFFGEGSRLTVL.

V is TRBV6-5 and J is TRBJ1-1; D gene unclear. There are 13 residues in the CDR3. In germline, CDR1 is MNHEY, CDR2 SVGAGI. V lost 5 bases, J lost 0 bases, and 7 bases lay in between. CDR3 region: CASSEKLNTEAFF. The CDR3 coding sequence is TGTGCCAGCAGTGAGAAGTTGAACACTGAAGCTTTCTTT.

The chain carries TRBV19 and TRBJ2-1; 8 bases agree with TRBD2. V was pared by 1 base and J by 4 bases, with 3 bases of the junction left unmatched. This CDR3 is 15 amino acids long. Germline lookup yields CDR1 LNHDA and CDR2 SQIVND (reference sequence). The CDR3 coding sequence is TGTGCCAGTAGTATAGCAGCGGGGGATTACAATGAGCAGTTCTTC. Its protein product is CASSIAAGDYNEQFF.

In regard to this clone: Other DNA sequences in the sample encode the same CDR3. The chain recombines TRBV18 with TRBJ1-2; D gene unclear. The CDR3 sequence is 14 residues long. Germline-derived CDR1 and CDR2 are KGHSH and LQKENI. Trimming took 0 bases from V and 1 from J, leaving 6 bases between them. This chain's CDR3 is CASSPPVINYGYTF. CDR3 bases: TGTGCCAGCTCACCACCTGTCATTAACTATGGCTACACCTTC.

This chain links TRBV7-2 with TRBJ2-5; no clear D. With 3 bases removed from V and 2 bases from J, the gap between germline ends came to 7 bases. This CDR3 region has 13 residues. CDR1 is SGHTA, CDR2 FQGNSA, per germline. The CDR3: CASSFPGQETQYF. The CDR3 DNA sequence: TGTGCCAGCAGCTTCCCAGGACAAGAGACCCAGTACTTC.

The chain has TRBV4-1 and TRBJ2-5, with D possibly being TRBD2 (6 bases). Germline loops: CDR1 MGHRA, CDR2 YSYEKL. The CDR3 spans 16 residues. V was pared by 1 base and J by 4 bases, with 16 bases between. The CDR3 nucleotides read TGCGCCAGCAGCCAAGTGGCGGGGAGATCCGGAGAGACCCAGTACTTC. As protein: CASSQVAGRSGETQYF.

The CDR3 bases are TGTGCCAGCAGCCGAGGACTAGCGGGGGTCGCTGAGCAGTTCTTC. This encodes CASSRGLAGVAEQFF. This chain links TRBV7-2 with TRBJ2-1; TRBD2 matches at 13 bases. The CDR3 sequence is 15 residues long. Trimming cost V 5 bases and J 9 bases; bases outside gene matches: 7. Germline-derived CDR1 and CDR2 are SGHTA and FQGNSA.

The rearrangement uses TRBV4-3 and TRBJ1-4; no reliable D call. This CDR3 has 14 amino acids. Trimming removed 6 bases from V and 5 bases from J, with 13 bases in between. Per the germline V gene, CDR1 is LGHNA and CDR2 is YSLEER. For the CDR3, the DNA is TGCGCCAGCAGTATCGTGTGGGAGAATGAAAAACTGTTTTTT. This translates into CASSIVWENEKLFF.

The V and J genes are TRBV27 and TRBJ2-5; possible D gene TRBD2, 5 bases. CDR3 length equals 12 residues. The germline V gene has CDR1 MNHEY and CDR2 SMNVEV (reference sequence). The V end was cut by 8 bases, the J end by 5 bases, with 12 bases between. CDR3 residues: CASGPDLETQYF. In DNA form, the CDR3 reads TGTGCCAGCGGACCGGACTTGGAGACCCAGTACTTC.

V and J are TRBV5-4 and TRBJ2-1, with a tentative D call TRBD1 (6 bases). The CDR3 is made up of 12 amino acids. CDR1 is SGHNT and CDR2 is YYREEE in the germline V gene (reference sequence). V gave up 7 bases and J gave up 3 bases, with 8 bases separating them. In nucleotides, the CDR3 is TGTGCCAGCTCGACAGGCTACAATGAGCAGTTCTTC. Translation gives CASSTGYNEQFF. Full variable domain (outside the CDR3, taken from reference TRBV5-4 and TRBJ2-1): ETGVTQSPTHLIKTRGQQVTLRCSSQSGHNTVSWYQQALGQGPQFIFQYYREEENGRGNFPPRFSGLQFPNYSSELNVNALELDDSALYLCASSTGYNEQFFGPGTRLTVL.

The chain has TRBV2 and TRBJ1-1; tentative D call: TRBD1 (5 bases). Germline V gene lookup returns CDR1 SNHLY and CDR2 FYNNEI. This CDR3 is 14 amino acids long. Trimming stripped 6 bases from V and 0 bases from J, with 11 bases between. CDR3 nucleotide sequence: TGTGCCAGCAGGGAGGGACGGTTGAACACTGAAGCTTTCTTT. This codes for CASREGRLNTEAFF. The variable domain in full, completed from reference TRBV2 and TRBJ1-1, reads EPEVTQTPSHQVTQMGQEVILRCVPISNHLYFYWYRQILGQKVEFLVSFYNNEISEKSEIFDDQFSVERPDGSNFTLKIRSTKLEDSAMYFCASREGRLNTEAFFGQGTRLTVV.

J is TRBJ2-2 and V is TRBV28; TRBD1 might be the D (5 bases). The CDR3 sequence is 15 residues long. V lost 4 bases to trimming and J lost 6 bases, with 15 bases between them. Germline values: CDR1 MDHEN, CDR2 SYDVKM. CDR3 in DNA: TGTGCCAGCAGTTCCCTCAGGGATAGTGCCGGGGAGCTGTTTTTT. This codes for CASSSLRDSAGELFF.

The chain recombines TRBV28 with TRBJ2-7; TRBD1 agrees at 9 bases. V lost 6 bases to trimming and J lost 9 bases; unmatched junction nucleotides: 15. Germline V CDR1 and CDR2: MDHEN, SYDVKM. The CDR3 has 15 amino acids. CDR3 nucleotides: TGTGCCAGCAGCCGCCCCGGACAGGGGTTTGTGTGGCAGTACTTC. As protein: CASSRPGQGFVWQYF.

This clone was recorded a few times. This chain connects TRBV29-1 to TRBJ2-7; maybe TRBD1 (6 bases). The CDR3 has 13 amino acids. Trimming removed 4 bases at V and 4 bases at J, with 14 bases between. Germline CDR1 SQVTM, CDR2 ANQGSEA. The CDR3 DNA reads as TGCAGCGTTGGATTCAGGGGAGCTTACGAGCAGTACTTC. Protein product: CSVGFRGAYEQYF.

This clone was seen a few times. The chain combines TRBV7-3 with TRBJ2-7; TRBD2 aligns across 7 bases. The V gene's germline CDR1 is SGHTA and CDR2 FQGTGA. With 6 bases clipped from V and 0 bases from J, the junction kept 8 bases outside the gene matches. The CDR3 runs 15 residues. CDR3: CASRNTGTTSYEQYF. CDR3 sequence (DNA): TGTGCCAGCAGAAATACCGGGACTACCTCCTACGAGCAGTACTTC.

Only a few counts were recorded for this clone. The same CDR3 arises from other DNA sequences in this sample as well. The V call is TRBV19, the J call TRBJ2-7, with D perhaps TRBD2 (6 bases). V gave up 1 base and J gave up 3 bases, with 10 bases separating them. The CDR3 sequence is 14 residues long. The germline CDR1 and CDR2 sequences are LNHDA and SQIVND (reference sequence). For the CDR3, the DNA is TGTGCCAGTAGTATAGCGGGGGTCAGCTACGAGCAGTACTTC. It codes for CASSIAGVSYEQYF.

This chain links TRBV11-2 with TRBJ2-2; 10 nucleotides agree with TRBD1. The CDR3 is made up of 15 amino acids. Trimming cost V 4 bases and J 6 bases; bases outside gene matches: 5. The germline CDR1 and CDR2 sequences are SGHAT and FQNNGV. CDR3 in amino acids: CASSWDRGEAGELFF. The CDR3, as DNA: TGTGCCAGCAGCTGGGACAGGGGAGAGGCCGGGGAGCTGTTTTTT.

As DNA, the CDR3 is TGCGCCAGCAGCCATGGGGCGGGAGGGAACGAGCAGTACTTC. Translating gives CASSHGAGGNEQYF. This rearrangement joins TRBV5-1 to TRBJ2-7; 9 bases are shared with TRBD2. Unmatched junction bases numbered 7, after V lost 4 bases and J lost 5 bases. This CDR3 contains 14 residues. Germline lookup yields CDR1 SGHRS and CDR2 YFSETQ.